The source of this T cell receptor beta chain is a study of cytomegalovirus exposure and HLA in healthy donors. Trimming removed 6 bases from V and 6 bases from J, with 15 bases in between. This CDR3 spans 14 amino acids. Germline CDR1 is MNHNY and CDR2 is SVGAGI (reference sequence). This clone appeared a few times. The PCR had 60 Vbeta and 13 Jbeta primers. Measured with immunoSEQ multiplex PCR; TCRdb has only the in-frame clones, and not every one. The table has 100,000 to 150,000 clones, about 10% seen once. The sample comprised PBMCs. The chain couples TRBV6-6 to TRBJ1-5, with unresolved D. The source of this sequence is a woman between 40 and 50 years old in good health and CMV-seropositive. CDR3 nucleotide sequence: TGTGCCAGCAGCCGCCAGCCGGAGGGTCAGCCCCAGCATTTT. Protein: CASSRQPEGQPQHF.